This record covers a single TCR beta chain. Its specific antigen is unknown. No per-base quality is available; no much larger clone lies one base away. The library was obtained by the immunoSEQ multiplex PCR assay. In TCRdb, the immuneACCESS table is reduced to in-frame sequences with V and J assigned. These tables do not hold every clone; where another copy was compared, an unresolved V gene accounts for under half, and the others remain unexplained. Within this sample are 90,000 to 150,000 clones, with roughly 80% of them counted one time only. 4% to 6% of the sample lies in the top ten. This entry belongs to a study of radiotherapy plus CTLA-4 blockade in lung cancer listed by TCRdb under 2018. Context from the whole study: Among the enrolled patients, approximately 18% had an objective response, and less than 40% reached disease control. Results and caveats for the whole study, not just this receptor: The strongest predictors of response were reported to be early dynamic shifts in blood T cell clones along with a rise in serum interferon-beta following radiation. After treatment with radiotherapy and ipilimumab, TCR clones that originated in tumors expanded in peripheral blood.

Focal radiation therapy combined with CTLA-4 blockade (ipilimumab) was tested in patients with chemo-refractory metastatic non-small-cell lung cancer. CDR1 and CDR2, looked up from the germline V gene, are ENHRY and SYGVKD. Measured from the cysteine to the phenylalanine, the CDR3 is 15 residues long. Only the CDR3 DNA stays, 45 bases, in frame from base 1. V is shortened by 2 bases, J by 5 bases, and the region joining them spans 14 bases. Recombination connected TRBV10-3 to TRBJ2-3; TRBD1 might be the D gene, on 5 matching bases. The receptor comes from a human donor with non-small cell lung cancer who had a partial response to radiotherapy plus ipilimumab. Specimen: peripheral blood, collected from a patient treated with radiotherapy plus ipilimumab. CDR3 loop: CAISEDRHQGDTQYF. The sequenced DNA is TGTGCCATCAGTGAGGACAGACACCAAGGAGATACGCAGTATTTT.